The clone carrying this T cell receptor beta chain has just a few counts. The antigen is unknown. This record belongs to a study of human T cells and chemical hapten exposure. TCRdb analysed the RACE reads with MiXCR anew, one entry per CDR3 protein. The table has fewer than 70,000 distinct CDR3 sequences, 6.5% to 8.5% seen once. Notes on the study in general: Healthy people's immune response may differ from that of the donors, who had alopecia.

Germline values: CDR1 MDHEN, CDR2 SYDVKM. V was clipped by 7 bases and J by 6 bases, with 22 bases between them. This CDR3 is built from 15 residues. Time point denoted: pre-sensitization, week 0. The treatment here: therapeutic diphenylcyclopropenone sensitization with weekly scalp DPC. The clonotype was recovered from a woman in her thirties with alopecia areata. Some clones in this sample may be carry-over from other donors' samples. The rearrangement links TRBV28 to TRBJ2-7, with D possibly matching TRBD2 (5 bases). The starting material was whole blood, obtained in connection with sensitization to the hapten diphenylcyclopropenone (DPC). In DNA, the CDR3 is TGTGCCAGCACCGATACACGGAGGTTTGGGCCCGAGCAGTACTTC. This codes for CASTDTRRFGPEQYF.